These T cell receptor beta chains were read from a single sample in a study of early T cells in non-severe SARS-CoV-2 infection. TCRdb reprocessed the 5' RACE reads with MiXCR, giving one entry per CDR3 protein. Among 55,000 to 70,000 distinct CDR3 sequences listed, roughly a tenth were seen once. Sequencing was performed on whole blood. These receptors were obtained from an adult who was a healthcare worker with PCR-confirmed SARS-CoV-2 infection or an uninfected control (not recorded which). Each CDR3 is given without its conserved first and last residue. Clone size is stated in some rows and not others, as once, few, many or a class when expanded.

clone_size v_call cdr3_aa
many TRBV4-3 ASSQGWGAGVGATQY
- TRBV10-3 AISEPGGNQPQH
- TRBV4-2 ASSQDWGTDKETQY
few TRBV18 ASSPPASRGKETQY
- TRBV30 AWSPPWLTSGEQY
few TRBV7-3 ASSAELAGSYNEQF
- TRBV18 ASSPAAGDLTGELF
many TRBV2 ASSEPGYQPQH
many TRBV7-9 ASSAGTAREQY
few TRBV2 ASSEESRDRGAKNIQY
many TRBV11-2 ASSPSRLAGGGETQY
- TRBV7-9 ASSNTAEKLF
few TRBV24-1 ATSEAGARMAQY
many TRBV7-2 ASSSRLAGGKADTQY
many TRBV7-9 ASSLAGDYQPQH
many TRBV20-1 SAYDWGLKDREQF
- TRBV7-2 ASSLEEGLYEQY
few TRBV27 ASSHAWGASETQY
- TRBV30 AWTPGLAAGELF
many TRBV5-5 ASSSLSSGRAGETQY
many TRBV3-1 ARSQAGSGEQY
many TRBV6-2/TRBV6-3 ASRGQGEVTGELF
many TRBV7-9 ASSFSLGKGRTEAF
many TRBV29-1 SVEPRGGKNTEAF
- TRBV29-1 SVEGDREYEQY
many TRBV20-1 SARFWGLAGAAVSYNEQF
many TRBV12-3/TRBV12-4 ASSPGQGASYEQY
many TRBV7-2 ASSFSRGATEAF
many TRBV20-1 SAHGGNYEQY
many TRBV20-1 SAAPSGSGDTQY
- TRBV7-2 ASSLGGGRGETQY
- TRBV20-1 SVQGKDTEAF
many TRBV6-1 ASSIPGGAVQPQH
many TRBV29-1 SALDRANTEAF
- TRBV10-3 AISDRALNTEAF
- TRBV2 ASMPGTRETQY
- TRBV29-1 SAAGQGALF
- TRBV9 ASSVREGGTDTQY
many TRBV19 ASSIILAGGPTDTQY
- TRBV5-1 ASSLEPNQETQY
few TRBV29-1 SVGRGQETQY
- TRBV7-9 ASSHRGDSLYGYT
many TRBV12-3/TRBV12-4 ASSFYEQF
many TRBV20-1 SARRPTGGGQPQH
many TRBV3-1 ASSQDVGRGEYGYT
many TRBV6-2/TRBV6-3 ASSYPQQFYGYT
many TRBV3-1 ASSPRRGGTDTQY
few TRBV28 ASNVQGVEGGYT
many TRBV30 AWSREGWAF
- TRBV7-6 ASSKGQNTEAF
many TRBV3-1 ASSQGLEQY
many TRBV12-5 ASAPPASTDTQY